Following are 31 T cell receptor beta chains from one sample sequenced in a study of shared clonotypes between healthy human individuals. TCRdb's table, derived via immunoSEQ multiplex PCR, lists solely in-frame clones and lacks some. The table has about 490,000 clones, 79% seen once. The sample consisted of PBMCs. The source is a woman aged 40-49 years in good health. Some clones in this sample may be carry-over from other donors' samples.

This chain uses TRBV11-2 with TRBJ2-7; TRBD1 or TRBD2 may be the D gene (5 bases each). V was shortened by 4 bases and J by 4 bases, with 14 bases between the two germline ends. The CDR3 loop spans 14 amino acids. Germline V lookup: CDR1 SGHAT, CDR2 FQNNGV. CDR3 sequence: CASSSPRGPYEQYF. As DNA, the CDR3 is TGTGCCAGCAGCTCTCCCCGGGGACCATACGAGCAGTACTTC.

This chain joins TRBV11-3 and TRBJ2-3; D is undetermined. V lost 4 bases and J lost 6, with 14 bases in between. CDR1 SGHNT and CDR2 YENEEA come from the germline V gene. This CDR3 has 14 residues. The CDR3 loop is CASSSRTPPDTQYF. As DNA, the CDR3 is TGTGCCAGCAGCTCACGGACGCCGCCGGATACGCAGTATTTT.

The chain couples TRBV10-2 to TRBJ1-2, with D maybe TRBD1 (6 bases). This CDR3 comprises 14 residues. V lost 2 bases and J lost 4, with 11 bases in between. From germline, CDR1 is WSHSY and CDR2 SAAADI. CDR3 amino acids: CASSEGTRPYGYTF. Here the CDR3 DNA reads TGCGCCAGCAGTGAGGGGACACGGCCCTATGGCTACACCTTC.

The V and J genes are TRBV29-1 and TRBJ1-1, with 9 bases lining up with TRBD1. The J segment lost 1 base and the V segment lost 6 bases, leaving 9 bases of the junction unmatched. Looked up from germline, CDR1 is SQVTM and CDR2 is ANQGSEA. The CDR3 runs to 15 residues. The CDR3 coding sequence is TGCAGCGTGGGGGGGACAGGGATCTCGAACACTGAAGCTTTCTTT. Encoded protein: CSVGGTGISNTEAFF.

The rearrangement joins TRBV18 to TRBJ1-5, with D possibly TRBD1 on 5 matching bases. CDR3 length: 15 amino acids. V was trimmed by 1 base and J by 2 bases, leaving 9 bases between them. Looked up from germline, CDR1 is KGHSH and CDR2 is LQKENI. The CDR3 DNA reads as TGTGCCAGCTCACCACGAGGGGTGGGCAATCAGCCCCAGCATTTT. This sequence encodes CASSPRGVGNQPQHF. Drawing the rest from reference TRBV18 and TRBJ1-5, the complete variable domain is NAGVMQNPRHLVRRRGQEARLRCSPMKGHSHVYWYRQLPEEGLKFMVYLQKENIIDESGMPKERFSAEFPKEGPSILRIQQVVRGDSAAYFCASSPRGVGNQPQHFGDGTRLSIL.

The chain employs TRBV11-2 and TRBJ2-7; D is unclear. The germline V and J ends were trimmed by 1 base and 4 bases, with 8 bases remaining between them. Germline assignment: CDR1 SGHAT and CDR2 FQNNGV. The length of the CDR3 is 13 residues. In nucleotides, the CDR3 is TGTGCCAGCAGCTTAGCTGGGTTTTACGAGCAGTACTTC. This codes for CASSLAGFYEQYF.

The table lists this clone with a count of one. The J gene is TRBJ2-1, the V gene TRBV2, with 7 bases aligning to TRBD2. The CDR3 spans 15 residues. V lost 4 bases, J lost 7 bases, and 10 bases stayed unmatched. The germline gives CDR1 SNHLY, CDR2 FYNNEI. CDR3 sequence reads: CASSVESGGENEQFF. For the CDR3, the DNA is TGTGCCAGCAGTGTTGAATCGGGAGGCGAGAATGAGCAGTTCTTC.

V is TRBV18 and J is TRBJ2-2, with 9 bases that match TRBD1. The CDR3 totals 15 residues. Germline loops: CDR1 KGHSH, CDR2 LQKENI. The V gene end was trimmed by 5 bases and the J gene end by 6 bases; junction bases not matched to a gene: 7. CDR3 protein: CASSTGQGRSGELFF. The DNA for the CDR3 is TGTGCCAGCTCAACAGGACAGGGGAGGTCCGGGGAGCTGTTTTTT.

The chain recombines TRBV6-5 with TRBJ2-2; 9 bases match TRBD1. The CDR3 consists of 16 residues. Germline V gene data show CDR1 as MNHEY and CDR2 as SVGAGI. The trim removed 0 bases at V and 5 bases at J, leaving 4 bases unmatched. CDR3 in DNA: TGTGCCAGCAGTTACTCCCCGACAGGGGGGACCGGGGAGCTGTTTTTT. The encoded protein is CASSYSPTGGTGELFF.

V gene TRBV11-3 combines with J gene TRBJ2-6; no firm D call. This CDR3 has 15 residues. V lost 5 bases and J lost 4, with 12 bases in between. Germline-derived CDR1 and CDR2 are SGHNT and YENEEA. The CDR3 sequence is CASSPTLGGANVLTF. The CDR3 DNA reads TGTGCCAGCAGCCCGACGCTTGGGGGGGCCAACGTCCTGACTTTC.

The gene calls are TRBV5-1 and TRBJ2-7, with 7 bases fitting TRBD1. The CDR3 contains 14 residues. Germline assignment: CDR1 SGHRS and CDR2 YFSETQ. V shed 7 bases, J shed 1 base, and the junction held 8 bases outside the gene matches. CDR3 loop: CASRATGQSYEQYF. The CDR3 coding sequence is TGCGCCAGCCGCGCCACGGGACAGTCCTACGAGCAGTACTTC.

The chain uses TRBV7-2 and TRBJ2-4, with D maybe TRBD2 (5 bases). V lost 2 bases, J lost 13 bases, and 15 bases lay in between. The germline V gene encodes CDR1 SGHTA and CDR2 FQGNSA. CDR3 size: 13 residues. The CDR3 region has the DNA TGTGCCAGCAGCTTACGCCCACTAGAGCACCAGTACTTC. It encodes CASSLRPLEHQYF.

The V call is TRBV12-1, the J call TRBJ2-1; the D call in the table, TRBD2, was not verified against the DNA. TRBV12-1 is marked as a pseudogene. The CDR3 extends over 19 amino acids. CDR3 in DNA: TGTGCCAGCAGCCCGACCGGGGCCTACATCCGGGGGGACTACAATGAGCAGTTCTTC. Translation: CASSPTGAYIRGDYNEQFF.

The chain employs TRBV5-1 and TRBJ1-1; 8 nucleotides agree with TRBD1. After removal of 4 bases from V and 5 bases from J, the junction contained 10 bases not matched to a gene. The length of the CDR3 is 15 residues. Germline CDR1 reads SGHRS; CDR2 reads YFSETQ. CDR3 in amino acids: CASSDQPGTGTEAFF. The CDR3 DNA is TGCGCCAGCAGCGACCAACCCGGGACAGGTACTGAAGCTTTCTTT.

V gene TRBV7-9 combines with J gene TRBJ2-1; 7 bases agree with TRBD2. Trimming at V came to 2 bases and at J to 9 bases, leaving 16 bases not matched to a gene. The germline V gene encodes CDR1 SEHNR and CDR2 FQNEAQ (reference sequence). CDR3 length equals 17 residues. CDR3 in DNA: TGTGCCAGCAGCTTATACCCATTCCGCGGGAGATCCGGTGAGCAGTTCTTC. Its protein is CASSLYPFRGRSGEQFF.

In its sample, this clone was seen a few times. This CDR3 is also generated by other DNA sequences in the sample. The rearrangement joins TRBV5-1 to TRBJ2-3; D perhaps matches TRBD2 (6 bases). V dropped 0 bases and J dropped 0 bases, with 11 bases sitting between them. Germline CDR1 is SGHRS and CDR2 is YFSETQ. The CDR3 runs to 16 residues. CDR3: CASSLEGRGSTDTQYF. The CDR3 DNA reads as TGCGCCAGCAGCTTGGAGGGGCGGGGAAGCACAGATACGCAGTATTTT.

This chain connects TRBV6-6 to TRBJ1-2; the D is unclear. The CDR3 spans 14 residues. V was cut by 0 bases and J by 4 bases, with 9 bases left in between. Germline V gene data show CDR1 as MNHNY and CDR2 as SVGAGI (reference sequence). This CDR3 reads CASSYSTRSYGYTF. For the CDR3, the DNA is TGTGCCAGCAGTTACTCAACCCGAAGCTATGGCTACACCTTC.

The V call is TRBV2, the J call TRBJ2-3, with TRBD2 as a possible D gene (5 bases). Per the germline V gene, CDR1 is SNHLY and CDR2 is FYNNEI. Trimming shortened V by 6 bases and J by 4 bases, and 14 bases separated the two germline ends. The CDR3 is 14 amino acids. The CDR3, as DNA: TGTGCCAGCAGGCCCCAGGACTCGGCAGATACGCAGTATTTT. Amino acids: CASRPQDSADTQYF. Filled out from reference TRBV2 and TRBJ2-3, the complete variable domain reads EPEVTQTPSHQVTQMGQEVILRCVPISNHLYFYWYRQILGQKVEFLVSFYNNEISEKSEIFDDQFSVERPDGSNFTLKIRSTKLEDSAMYFCASRPQDSADTQYFGPGTRLTVL.

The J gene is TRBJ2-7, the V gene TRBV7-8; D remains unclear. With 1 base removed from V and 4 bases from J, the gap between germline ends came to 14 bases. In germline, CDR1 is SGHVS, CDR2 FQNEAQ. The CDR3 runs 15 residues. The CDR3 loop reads CASSLGGFSGYEQYF. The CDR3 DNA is TGTGCCAGCAGCTTAGGGGGTTTTTCGGGTTACGAGCAGTACTTC.

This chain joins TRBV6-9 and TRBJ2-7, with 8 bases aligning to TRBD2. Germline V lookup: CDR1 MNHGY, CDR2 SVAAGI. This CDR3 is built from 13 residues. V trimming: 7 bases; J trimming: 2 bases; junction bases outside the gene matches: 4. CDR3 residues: CASITSGTYEQYF. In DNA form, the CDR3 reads TGTGCCAGCATTACTAGCGGAACCTACGAGCAGTACTTC.

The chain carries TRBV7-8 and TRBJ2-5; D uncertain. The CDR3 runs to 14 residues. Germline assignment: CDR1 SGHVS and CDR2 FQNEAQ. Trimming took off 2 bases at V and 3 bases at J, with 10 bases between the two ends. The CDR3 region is CASSLNTIEETQYF. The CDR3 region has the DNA TGTGCCAGCAGCTTAAACACAATAGAAGAGACCCAGTACTTC.

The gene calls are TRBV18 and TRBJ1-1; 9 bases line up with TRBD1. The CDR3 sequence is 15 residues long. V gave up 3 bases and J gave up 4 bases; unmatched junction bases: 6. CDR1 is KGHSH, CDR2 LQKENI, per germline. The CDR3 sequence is CASSPLDRGTTEAFF. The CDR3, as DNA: TGTGCCAGCTCACCCCTCGACAGGGGGACCACTGAAGCTTTCTTT.

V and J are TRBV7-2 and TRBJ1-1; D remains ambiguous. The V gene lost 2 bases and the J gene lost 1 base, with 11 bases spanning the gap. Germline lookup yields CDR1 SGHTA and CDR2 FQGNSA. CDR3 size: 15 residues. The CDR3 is CASSLPGFGNTEAFF. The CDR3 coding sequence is TGTGCCAGCAGCTTACCGGGCTTCGGGAACACTGAAGCTTTCTTT.

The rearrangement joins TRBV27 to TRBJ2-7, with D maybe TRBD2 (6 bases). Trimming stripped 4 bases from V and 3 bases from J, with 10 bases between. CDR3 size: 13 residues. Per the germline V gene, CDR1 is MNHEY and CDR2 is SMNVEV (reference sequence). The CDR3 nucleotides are TGTGCCAGCAGTTATAGCGGTCTCTACGAGCAGTACTTC. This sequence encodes CASSYSGLYEQYF.

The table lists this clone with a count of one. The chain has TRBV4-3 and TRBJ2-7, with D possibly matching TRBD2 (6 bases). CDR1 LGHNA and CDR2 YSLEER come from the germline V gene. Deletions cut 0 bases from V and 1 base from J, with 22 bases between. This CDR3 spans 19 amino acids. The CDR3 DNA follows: TGCGCCAGCAGCCAAGAGGGAATTTGGGAGGCGGGCAATTCCTACGAGCAGTACTTC. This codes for CASSQEGIWEAGNSYEQYF.

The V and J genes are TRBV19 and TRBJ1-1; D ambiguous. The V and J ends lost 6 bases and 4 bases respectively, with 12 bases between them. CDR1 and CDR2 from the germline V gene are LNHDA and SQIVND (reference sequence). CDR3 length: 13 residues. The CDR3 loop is CASSLFRSTEAFF. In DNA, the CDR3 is TGTGCCAGTAGCCTGTTCCGGAGCACTGAAGCTTTCTTT.

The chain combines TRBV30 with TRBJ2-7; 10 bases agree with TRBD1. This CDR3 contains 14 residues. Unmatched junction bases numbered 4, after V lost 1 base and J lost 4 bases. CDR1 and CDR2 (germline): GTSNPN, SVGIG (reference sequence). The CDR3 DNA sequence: TGTGCCTGGAGTGCGGACAGGGGGGGATACGAGCAGTACTTC. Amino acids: CAWSADRGGYEQYF.

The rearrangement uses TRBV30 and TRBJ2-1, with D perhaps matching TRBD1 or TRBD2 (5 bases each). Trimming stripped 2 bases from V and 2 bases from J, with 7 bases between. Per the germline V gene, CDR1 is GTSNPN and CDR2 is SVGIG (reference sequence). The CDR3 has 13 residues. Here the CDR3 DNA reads TGTGCCTGGAGTCGGGGACCCTACAATGAGCAGTTCTTC. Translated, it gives CAWSRGPYNEQFF.

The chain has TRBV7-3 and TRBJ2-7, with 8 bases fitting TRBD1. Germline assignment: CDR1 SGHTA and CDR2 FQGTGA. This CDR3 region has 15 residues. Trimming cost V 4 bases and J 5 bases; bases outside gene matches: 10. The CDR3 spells CASSSTGTGWNEQYF. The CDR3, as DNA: TGTGCCAGCAGCTCGACCGGGACAGGTTGGAACGAGCAGTACTTC.

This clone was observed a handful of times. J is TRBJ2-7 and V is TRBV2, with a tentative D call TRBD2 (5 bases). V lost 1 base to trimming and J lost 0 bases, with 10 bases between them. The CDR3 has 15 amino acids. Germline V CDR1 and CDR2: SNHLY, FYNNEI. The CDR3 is CASSEGGIPSYEQYF. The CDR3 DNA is TGTGCCAGCAGTGAAGGAGGGATACCCTCCTACGAGCAGTACTTC.

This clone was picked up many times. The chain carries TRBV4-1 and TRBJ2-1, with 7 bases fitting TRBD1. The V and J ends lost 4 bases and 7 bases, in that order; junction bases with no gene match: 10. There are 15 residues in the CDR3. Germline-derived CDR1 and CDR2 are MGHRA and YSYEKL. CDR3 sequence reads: CASSRMTGRKNEQFF. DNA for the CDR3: TGCGCCAGCAGCCGGATGACAGGGCGTAAAAATGAGCAGTTCTTC.